This TCR beta chain originates from a study of resident and recirculating memory T cells in vitiligo. Study context: Samples were epidermis from two lesional and two nonlesional sites, plus PBMCs.

Note on this clone: Its antigen is unidentified.

Findings of the study overall: TCR sequences were not conserved across biopsy sites or patients.

Stability required unchanged lesions during the previous 6 months. Repertoires were generated with immunoSEQ multiplex PCR, while TCRdb's copy carries only in-frame clones and drops some. The repertoire includes 40,000 to 50,000 clones, 92% of them detected once, and about 4.5% sits in the top ten. This clonotype was sampled from a male donor with vitiligo. Material for sequencing was blood.

This CDR3 is CASETGRGNYGYTF. The CDR3 bases are TGTGCATCTGAAACCGGCAGGGGAAACTATGGCTACACCTTC. V usage is TRBV5-8 and J usage is TRBJ1-2; weak D call: TRBD1 (6 bases). Looked up from germline, CDR1 is SGHTS and CDR2 is YDEGEE. This CDR3 region has 14 residues.